Following are 12 T cell receptor beta chains from one sample sequenced in a study of response to subunit inactivated influenza vaccine. One entry per CDR3 protein, called by TCRdb with MiXCR from the RT-PCR reads. The data show fewer than 750,000 distinct CDR3 sequences, about 14% seen once. Source: PBMCs from blood, taken approximately 12 days after vaccination. These TCRs come from a man aged 45-65 years who received an inactivated influenza vaccine.

This sequence joins TRBV18 and TRBJ2-2; D might be TRBD1 (5 bases). In germline, CDR1 is KGHSH, CDR2 LQKENI. The CDR3 spans 16 residues. V lost 0 bases and J lost 7, with 15 bases in between. The CDR3 nucleotides read TGTGCCAGCTCACCACCGGCAGGGCGGCTTGGCGGGGAGCTGTTTTTT. This encodes CASSPPAGRLGGELFF.

This clonotype was observed a few times. This chain connects TRBV5-6 to TRBJ2-4; TRBD1 agrees at 8 bases. CDR1 and CDR2 from the germline V gene are SGHDT and YYEEEE. This CDR3 has 12 amino acids. V lost 4 bases and J lost 8; bases outside the gene matches: 2. The CDR3 DNA follows: TGTGCCAGCAGCGTACAGGGGGACATTCAGTACTTC. It specifies CASSVQGDIQYF.

This clonotype was picked up many times. CDR3 residues: CAISDRVEQYF. CDR3 DNA sequence: TGTGCCATCAGCGACAGGGTCGAGCAGTACTTC. The V call is TRBV10-3, the J call TRBJ2-7; 7 bases align to TRBD1. CDR1 is ENHRY and CDR2 is SYGVKD in the germline V gene. Trimming took 6 bases from V and 6 from J; bases not matched to a gene: 2. This CDR3 has 11 residues.

This sequence joins TRBV7-9 and TRBJ1-1, with unresolved D. V lost 5 bases and J 0 bases, leaving 10 bases between the germline ends. The germline gives CDR1 SEHNR, CDR2 FQNEAQ (reference sequence). CDR3 size: 14 residues. The CDR3 nucleotides read TGTGCCAGCAGCCCCGGACTACTGAACACTGAAGCTTTCTTT. Protein: CASSPGLLNTEAFF.

In the case of this clonotype: Mismatch with germline at one junction end may stem from a read error. V usage is TRBV7-6 and J usage is TRBJ2-7; 10 nucleotides align to TRBD1. CDR3 length: 15 residues. Germline CDR1 reads SGHVS; CDR2 reads FNYEAQ. CDR3 bases: TGTGCCAGCAGCTTAGGACAGGGGGCAACCTACGAGCATTACTTC. It translates to CASSLGQGATYEHYF. Full variable domain (outside the CDR3, taken from reference TRBV7-6 and TRBJ2-7): GAGVSQSPRYKVTKRGQDVALRCDPISGHVSLYWYRQALGQGPEFLTYFNYEAQQDKSGLPNDRFSAERPEGSISTLTIQRTEQRDSAMYRCASSLGQGATYEHYFGPGTRLTVT.

V usage is TRBV5-1 and J usage is TRBJ2-3, with 8 bases fitting TRBD2. V was pared by 4 bases and J by 1 base, with 5 bases of the junction left unmatched. The CDR3 length is 15 residues. The V gene's germline CDR1 is SGHRS and CDR2 YFSETQ. The chain's CDR3 is CASSQAGAGTDTQYF. CDR3 DNA sequence: TGCGCCAGCAGCCAAGCGGGAGCGGGCACAGATACGCAGTATTTT.

Only a few counts were recorded for this clonotype. This chain links TRBV27 with TRBJ2-7, with 15 bases identical to TRBD2. Germline-derived CDR1 and CDR2 are MNHEY and SMNVEV (reference sequence). This CDR3 contains 15 residues. Germline trimming cut 4 bases from V and 4 bases from J; bases unmatched to any gene: 2. CDR3 sequence reads: CASSSGTSGRYEQYF. In DNA, the CDR3 is TGTGCCAGCAGTTCCGGGACTAGCGGGAGGTACGAGCAGTACTTC.

This clonotype was observed many times. This rearrangement joins TRBV28 to TRBJ2-7; no clear D. This CDR3 has 14 residues. The V gene lost 7 bases and the J gene lost 3 bases, with 16 bases spanning the gap. The V gene's germline CDR1 is MDHEN and CDR2 SYDVKM. The CDR3 here is CASKRWAADYEQYF. The CDR3 coding sequence is TGTGCCAGCAAACGGTGGGCAGCTGACTACGAGCAGTACTTC.

This clonotype appeared a few times. The chain recombines TRBV10-3 with TRBJ2-2; the match to TRBD1 covers 7 bases. The germline V gene encodes CDR1 ENHRY and CDR2 SYGVKD. Trimming cost V 4 bases and J 0 bases; bases outside gene matches: 8. The CDR3 length is 17 residues. The CDR3 bases are TGTGCCATCAGTGCAACGGACAGGTGGGCGAACACCGGGGAGCTGTTTTTT. Protein sequence: CAISATDRWANTGELFF.

This clonotype was counted a few times. This rearrangement joins TRBV11-2 to TRBJ2-2, with D tentatively TRBD1 (5 bases). In germline, CDR1 is SGHAT, CDR2 FQNNGV. The CDR3 is 15 residues long. Trimming pared 3 bases from V and 1 base from J, leaving 9 bases between. The CDR3 region is CASSFNRRNTGELFF. CDR3 nucleotide sequence: TGTGCCAGCAGCTTTAACAGGCGGAACACCGGGGAGCTGTTTTTT.

This clonotype was seen many times. The CDR3 DNA reads TGTGCCAGCAGCTCCAGGAGATACGAGCAGTACTTC. Protein product: CASSSRRYEQYF. V usage is TRBV5-6 and J usage is TRBJ2-7, with unresolved D. Per the germline V gene, CDR1 is SGHDT and CDR2 is YYEEEE. The CDR3 spans 12 residues. The V end lost 3 bases, the J end lost 4 bases, and 8 bases lay between the germline ends.

With respect to this clonotype: The conserved phenylalanine or tryptophan is not found at the CDR3 terminus, so this likely reflects a read error. The genes are TRBV7-3 and TRBJ2-3; weak D call: TRBD2 (5 bases). The ends were cut back, 5 bases at V and 0 bases at J, with 12 bases in the middle. CDR1 SGHTA and CDR2 FQGTGA come from the germline V gene. The CDR3 is made up of 15 amino acids. The CDR3 region is CASSPRVTSTDTQYS. DNA for the CDR3: TGTGCCAGCAGCCCGAGGGTTACTAGCACAGATACGCAGTATTCT.